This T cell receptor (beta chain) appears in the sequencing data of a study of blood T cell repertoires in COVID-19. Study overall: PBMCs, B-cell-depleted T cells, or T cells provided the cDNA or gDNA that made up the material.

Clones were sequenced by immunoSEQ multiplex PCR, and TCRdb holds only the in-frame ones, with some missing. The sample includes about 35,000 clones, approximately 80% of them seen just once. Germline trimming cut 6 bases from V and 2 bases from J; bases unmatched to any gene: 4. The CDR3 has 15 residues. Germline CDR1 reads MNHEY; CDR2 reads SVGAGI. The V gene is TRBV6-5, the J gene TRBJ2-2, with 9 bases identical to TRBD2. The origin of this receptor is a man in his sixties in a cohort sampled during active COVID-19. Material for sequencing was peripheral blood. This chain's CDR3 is CASSASGVNTGELFF. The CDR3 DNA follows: TGTGCCAGCAGCGCTAGCGGGGTTAACACCGGGGAGCTGTTTTTT.